This record concerns one T cell receptor beta chain sequence. The sample is drawn from a study of blood T cell repertoires in COVID-19. Study background: Samples representing acute and convalescent COVID-19 were sourced from the United States, Italy and Spain. Nucleic acid was either cDNA or gDNA, and it came from T cells, B-cell-depleted T cells, or PBMCs.

As originally analysed: Amplification of reference gene primers was used by the study to estimate nucleated cell counts. The method was immunoSEQ multiplex PCR; TCRdb's version includes in-frame clones alone and lacks a portion of them. That table is the source of V, J and clone size, and D and trimming were worked out from the DNA. The data show about 55,000 clones, over 75% seen once. CDR1 LGHDT and CDR2 YNNKEL come from the germline V gene (reference sequence). V dropped 4 bases and J dropped 6; count of bases not matched to a gene: 5. The CDR3 runs to 14 residues. The sample taken for sequencing was peripheral blood. The chain has TRBV3-1 (or the pseudogene TRBV3-2) and TRBJ2-1; 8 nucleotides agree with TRBD2. The source of this sequence is a man aged 35 to 55 with acute or convalescent COVID-19. CDR3 sequence: CASSPPGLGNEQFF. For the CDR3, the DNA is TGTGCCAGCAGCCCTCCGGGACTAGGCAATGAGCAGTTCTTC.